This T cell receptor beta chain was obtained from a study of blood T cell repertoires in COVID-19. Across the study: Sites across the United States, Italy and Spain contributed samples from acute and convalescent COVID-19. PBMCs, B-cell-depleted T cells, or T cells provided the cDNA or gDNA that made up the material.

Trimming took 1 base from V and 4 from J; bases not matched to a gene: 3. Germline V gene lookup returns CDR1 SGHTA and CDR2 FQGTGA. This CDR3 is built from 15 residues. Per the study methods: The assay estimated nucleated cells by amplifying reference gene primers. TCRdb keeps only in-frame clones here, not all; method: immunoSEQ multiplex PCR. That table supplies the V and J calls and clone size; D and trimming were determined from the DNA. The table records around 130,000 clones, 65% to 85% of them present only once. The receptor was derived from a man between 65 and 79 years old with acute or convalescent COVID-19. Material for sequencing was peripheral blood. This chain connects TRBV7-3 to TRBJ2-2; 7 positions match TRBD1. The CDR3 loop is CASSLRGQLTGELFF. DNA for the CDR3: TGTGCCAGCAGCTTAAGGGGACAGCTCACCGGGGAGCTGTTTTTT.